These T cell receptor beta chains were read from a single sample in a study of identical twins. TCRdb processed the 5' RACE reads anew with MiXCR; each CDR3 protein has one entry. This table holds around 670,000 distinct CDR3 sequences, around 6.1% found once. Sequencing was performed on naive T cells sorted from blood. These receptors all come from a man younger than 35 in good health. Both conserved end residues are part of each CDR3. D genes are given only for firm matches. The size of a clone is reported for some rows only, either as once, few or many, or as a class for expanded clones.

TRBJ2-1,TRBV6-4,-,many,TGTGCCAGCAGTGACTCACGCAGGGCGTCCTACAATGAGCAGTTCTTC,CASSDSRRASYNEQFF
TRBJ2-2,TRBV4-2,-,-,TGTGCCAGCAGCCCTAGGGGGGCTGTTTACACCGGGGAGCTGTTTTTT,CASSPRGAVYTGELFF
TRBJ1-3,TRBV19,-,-,TGTGCCAGTAGTATAGAGAGCTCTGGAAACACCATATATTTT,CASSIESSGNTIYF
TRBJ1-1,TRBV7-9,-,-,TGTGCCAGCAGCTTAGTAGACGGTAGGGCTTTCTTT,CASSLVDGRAFF
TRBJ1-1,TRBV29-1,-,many,TGCAGCGCAATGAACACTGAAGCTTTCTTT,CSAMNTEAFF
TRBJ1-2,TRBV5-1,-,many,TGCGCCAGCAGCCCTTACACCGCCAACTATGGCTACACCTTC,CASSPYTANYGYTF
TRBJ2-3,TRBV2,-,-,TGTGCCAGCAGTGAGGGCTTGGGTCCAATTAGCACAGATACGCAGTATTTT,CASSEGLGPISTDTQYF
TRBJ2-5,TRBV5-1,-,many,TGCGCCAGCCGAGAGGGGAGGGAGACCCAGTACTTC,CASREGRETQYF
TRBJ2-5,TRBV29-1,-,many,TGCAGCGTTGTAAGTCCGGAGACCCAGTACTTC,CSVVSPETQYF
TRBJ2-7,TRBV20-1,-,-,TGCAGTGCTAGAGATCCGTTGACTAGGCACGAGCAGTACTTC,CSARDPLTRHEQYF
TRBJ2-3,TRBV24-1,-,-,TGTGCCACCAGTGATCGTACCGGGAGTCACGAAGATACGCAGTATTTT,CATSDRTGSHEDTQYF
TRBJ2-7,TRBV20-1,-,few,TGCAGTGCTAGAGCAGGCAGGATGGGCGAGCAGTACTTC,CSARAGRMGEQYF
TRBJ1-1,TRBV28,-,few,TGTGCCAGCAGGCCTCGTGGGGAGGGTCCCACTGAAGCTTTCTTT,CASRPRGEGPTEAFF
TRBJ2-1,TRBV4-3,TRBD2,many,TGCGCCAGCAGCCCCGGACCGGGACTAGAGGCTGGTGAGCAGTTCTTC,CASSPGPGLEAGEQFF
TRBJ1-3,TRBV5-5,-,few,TGTGCCAGCAGCTTGAGGGTTGCGCACACCATATATTTT,CASSLRVAHTIYF
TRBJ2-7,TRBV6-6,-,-,TGTGCCAGCAGTTCAAAGGCGTCCCACGAGCAGTACTTC,CASSSKASHEQYF
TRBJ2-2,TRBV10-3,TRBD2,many,TGTGCCATCAGTGAGCCCCGACTAGCTTGGGCCGGGGAGCTGTTTTTT,CAISEPRLAWAGELFF
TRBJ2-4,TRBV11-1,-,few,TGTGCCAGCAGCTACGGCAGAGAAGCCAAAAACATTCAGTACTTC,CASSYGREAKNIQYF
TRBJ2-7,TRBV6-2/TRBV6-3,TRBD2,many,TGTGCCAGCAGTGGACTAGCGGGAGTTTACGAGCAGTACTTC,CASSGLAGVYEQYF
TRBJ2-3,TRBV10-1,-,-,TGCGCCAGCAGTGAGGGTCAGCAGACAGATACGCAGTATTTT,CASSEGQQTDTQYF
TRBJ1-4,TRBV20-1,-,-,TGCAGTGCTAGAGAAAGGCAGGGGTTTATTCATGAAAAACTGTTTTTT,CSARERQGFIHEKLFF
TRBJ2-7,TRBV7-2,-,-,TGTGCCAGCAGCCCTAAGCTGAGTTCAAAAGCCTACGAGCAGTACTTC,CASSPKLSSKAYEQYF
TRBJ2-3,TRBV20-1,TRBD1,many,TGCAGTGCTAGAGACCACAGGGGAAGAGGTCTAACAGATACGCAGTATTTT,CSARDHRGRGLTDTQYF
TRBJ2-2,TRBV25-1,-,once,TGTGCCAGCAGTGAATCGGGACCGAACACCGGGGAGCTGTTTTTT,CASSESGPNTGELFF
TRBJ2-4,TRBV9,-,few,TGTGCCAGCGGGGGCGGGGCTAACATTCAGTACTTC,CASGGGANIQYF
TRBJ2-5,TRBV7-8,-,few,TGTGCCAGCAGCCCTCGGAGTCGGGGGAGTCACGAGACCCAGTACTTC,CASSPRSRGSHETQYF
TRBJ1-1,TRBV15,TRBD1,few,TGTGCCACCAGCAGACGGACAGGGGGCCTTGCTTTCTTT,CATSRRTGGLAFF
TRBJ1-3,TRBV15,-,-,TGTGCCACCAGCAGAGATAGGATATCCGGGACTCTCGGAAACACCATATATTTT,CATSRDRISGTLGNTIYF
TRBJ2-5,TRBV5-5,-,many,TGTGCCAGCAGCTCGTACGGGAGAACAGAGACCCAGTACTTC,CASSSYGRTETQYF
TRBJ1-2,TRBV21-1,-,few,TGTGCCAGCACCAGCGTTGAGGGGCAGGGCTACACCTTC,CASTSVEGQGYTF
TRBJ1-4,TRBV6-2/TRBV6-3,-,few,TGTGCCAGCAGTTCCTGGGTCGCAGAGAATGAAAAACTGTTTTTT,CASSSWVAENEKLFF
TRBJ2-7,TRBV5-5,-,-,TGTGCCAGCAGCCCAGGGGAGAGCTACGAGCAGTACTTC,CASSPGESYEQYF
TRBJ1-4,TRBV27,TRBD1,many,TGTGCCAGCAGTCAACTCATCGGGACAGGGGATGAAAAACTGTTTTTT,CASSQLIGTGDEKLFF
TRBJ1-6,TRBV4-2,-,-,TGTGCCAGCAGCCAAGACCCCTGGACCGCTTCACCCCTCCACTTT,CASSQDPWTASPLHF
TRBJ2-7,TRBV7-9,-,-,TGTGCCAGCAGCCGGGGAAACTACGAGCAGTACTTC,CASSRGNYEQYF
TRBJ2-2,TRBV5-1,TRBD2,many,TGCGCCAGCAGCTCAATCGGACTAGCGGGAGGGGGGGAGCTGTTTTTT,CASSSIGLAGGGELFF